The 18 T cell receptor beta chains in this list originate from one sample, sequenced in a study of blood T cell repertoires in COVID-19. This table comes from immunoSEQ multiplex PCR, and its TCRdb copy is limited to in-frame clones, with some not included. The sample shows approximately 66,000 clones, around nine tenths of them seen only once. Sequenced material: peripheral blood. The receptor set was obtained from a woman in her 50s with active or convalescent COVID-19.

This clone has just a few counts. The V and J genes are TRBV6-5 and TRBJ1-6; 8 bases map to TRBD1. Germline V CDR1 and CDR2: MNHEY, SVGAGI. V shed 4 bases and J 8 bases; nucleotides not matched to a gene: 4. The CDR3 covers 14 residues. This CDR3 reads CASSWDRRDSPLHF. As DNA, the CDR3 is TGTGCCAGCAGTTGGGACAGGAGGGATTCACCCCTCCACTTT.

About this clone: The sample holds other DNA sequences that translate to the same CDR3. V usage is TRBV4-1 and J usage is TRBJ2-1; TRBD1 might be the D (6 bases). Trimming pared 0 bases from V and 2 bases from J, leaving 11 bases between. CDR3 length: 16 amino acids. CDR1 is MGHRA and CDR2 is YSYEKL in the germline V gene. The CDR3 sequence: CASSQDLGAAYNEQFF. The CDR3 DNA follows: TGCGCCAGCAGCCAAGATCTGGGGGCCGCCTACAATGAGCAGTTCTTC.

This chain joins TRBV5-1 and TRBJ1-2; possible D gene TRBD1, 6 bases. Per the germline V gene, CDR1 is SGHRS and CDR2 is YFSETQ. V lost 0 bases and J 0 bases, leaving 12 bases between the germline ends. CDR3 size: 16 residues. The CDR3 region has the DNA TGCGCCAGCAGCTTGGTAGGGACAAGAGCTAACTATGGCTACACCTTC. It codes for CASSLVGTRANYGYTF.

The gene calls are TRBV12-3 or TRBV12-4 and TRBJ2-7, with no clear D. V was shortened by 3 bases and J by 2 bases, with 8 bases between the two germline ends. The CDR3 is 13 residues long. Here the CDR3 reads CASSLVTPYEQYF. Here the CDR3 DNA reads TGTGCCAGCAGTTTGGTGACTCCCTACGAGCAGTACTTC.

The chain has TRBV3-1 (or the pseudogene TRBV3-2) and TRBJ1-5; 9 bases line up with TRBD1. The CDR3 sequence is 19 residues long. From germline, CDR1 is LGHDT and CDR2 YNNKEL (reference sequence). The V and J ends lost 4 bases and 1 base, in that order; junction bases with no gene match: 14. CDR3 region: CASSPGQGLVSESNQPQHF. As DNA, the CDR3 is TGTGCCAGCAGCCCGGGACAGGGATTGGTGTCGGAGAGCAATCAGCCCCAGCATTTT.

CDR3 residues: CASSFPGLAGPSSYEQYF. The CDR3 region has the DNA TGTGCCAGCAGTTTCCCGGGACTAGCGGGCCCGAGCTCCTACGAGCAGTACTTC. The chain joins TRBV7-9 to TRBJ2-7; 12 nucleotides match TRBD2. With 6 bases clipped from V and 0 bases from J, the junction kept 12 bases outside the gene matches. CDR1 is SEHNR and CDR2 is FQNEAQ in the germline V gene (reference sequence). This CDR3 contains 18 residues.

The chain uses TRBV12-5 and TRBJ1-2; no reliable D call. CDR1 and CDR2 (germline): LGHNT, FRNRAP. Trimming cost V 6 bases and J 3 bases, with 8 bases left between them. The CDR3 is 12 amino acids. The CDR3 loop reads CASGIQYYGYTF. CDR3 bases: TGTGCTAGTGGAATACAGTACTATGGCTACACCTTC.

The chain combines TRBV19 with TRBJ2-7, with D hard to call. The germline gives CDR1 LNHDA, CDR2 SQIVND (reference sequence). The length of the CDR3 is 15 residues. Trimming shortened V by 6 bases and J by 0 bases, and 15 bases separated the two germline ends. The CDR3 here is CASSAALGNSYEQYF. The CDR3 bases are TGTGCCAGTAGCGCCGCTCTCGGTAACTCCTACGAGCAGTACTTC.

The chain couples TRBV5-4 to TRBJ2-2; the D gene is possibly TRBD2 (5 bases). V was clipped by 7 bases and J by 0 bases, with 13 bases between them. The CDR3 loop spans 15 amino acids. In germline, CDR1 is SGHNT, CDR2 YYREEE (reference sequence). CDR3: CASSDKTTNTGELFF. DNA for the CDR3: TGTGCCAGCTCAGACAAGACTACGAACACCGGGGAGCTGTTTTTT.

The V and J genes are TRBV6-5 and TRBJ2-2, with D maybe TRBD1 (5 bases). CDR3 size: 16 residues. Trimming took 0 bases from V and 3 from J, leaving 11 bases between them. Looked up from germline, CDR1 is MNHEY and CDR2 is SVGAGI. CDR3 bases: TGTGCCAGCAGTTACTCGGTCAGGGATGACACCGGGGAGCTGTTTTTT. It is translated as CASSYSVRDDTGELFF.

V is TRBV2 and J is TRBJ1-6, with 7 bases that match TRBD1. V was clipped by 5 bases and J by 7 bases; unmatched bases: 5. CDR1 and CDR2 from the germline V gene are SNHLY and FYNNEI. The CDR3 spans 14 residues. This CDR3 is CASSRTGSNSPLHF. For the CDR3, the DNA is TGTGCCAGCAGTAGGACAGGATCGAATTCACCCCTCCACTTT.

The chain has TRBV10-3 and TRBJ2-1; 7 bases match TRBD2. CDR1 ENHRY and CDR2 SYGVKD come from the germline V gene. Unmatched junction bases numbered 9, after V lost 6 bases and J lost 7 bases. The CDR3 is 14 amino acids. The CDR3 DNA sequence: TGTGCCATCAGGCGGGAGCCCCAAGGGAATGAGCAGTTCTTC. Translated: CAIRREPQGNEQFF.

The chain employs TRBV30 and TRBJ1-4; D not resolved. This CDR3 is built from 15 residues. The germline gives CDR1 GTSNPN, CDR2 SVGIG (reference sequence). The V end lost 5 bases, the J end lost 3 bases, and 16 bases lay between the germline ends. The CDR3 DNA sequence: TGTGCCTGGCGAGATCGAGGGCTGGCTAATGAAAAACTGTTTTTT. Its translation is CAWRDRGLANEKLFF.

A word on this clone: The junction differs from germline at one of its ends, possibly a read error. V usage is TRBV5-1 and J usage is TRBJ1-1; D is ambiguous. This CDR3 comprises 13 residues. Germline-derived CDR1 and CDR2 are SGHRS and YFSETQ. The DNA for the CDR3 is TGCGCCAGCAGCTTCTCATGGGTAGCTGAATCTTTCTTT. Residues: CASSFSWVAESFF.

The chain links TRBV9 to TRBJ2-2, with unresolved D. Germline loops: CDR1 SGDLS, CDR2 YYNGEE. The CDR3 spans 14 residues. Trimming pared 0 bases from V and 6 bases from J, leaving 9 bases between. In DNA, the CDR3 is TGTGCCAGCAGCGTAGATCAGGCTCCCGGGGAGCTGTTTTTT. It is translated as CASSVDQAPGELFF.

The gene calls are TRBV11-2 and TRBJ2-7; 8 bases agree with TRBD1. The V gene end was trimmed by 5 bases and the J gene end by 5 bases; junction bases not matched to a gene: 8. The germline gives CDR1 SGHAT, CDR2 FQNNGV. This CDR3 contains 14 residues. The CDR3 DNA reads TGTGCCAGCAGCCTAAGGACAGGGATGAACGAGCAGTACTTC. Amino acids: CASSLRTGMNEQYF.

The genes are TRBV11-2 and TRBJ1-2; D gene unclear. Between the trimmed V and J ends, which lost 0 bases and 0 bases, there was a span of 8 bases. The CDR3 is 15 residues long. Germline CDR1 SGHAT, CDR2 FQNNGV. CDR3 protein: CASSLDYMSNYGYTF. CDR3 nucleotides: TGTGCCAGCAGCTTAGATTACATGTCTAACTATGGCTACACCTTC.

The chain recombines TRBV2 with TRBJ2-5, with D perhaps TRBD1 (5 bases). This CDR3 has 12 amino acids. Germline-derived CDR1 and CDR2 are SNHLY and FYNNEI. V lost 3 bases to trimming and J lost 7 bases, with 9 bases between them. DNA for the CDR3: TGTGCCAGCAGTGAGGGGCGAGGGACCCAGTACTTC. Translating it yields CASSEGRGTQYF.